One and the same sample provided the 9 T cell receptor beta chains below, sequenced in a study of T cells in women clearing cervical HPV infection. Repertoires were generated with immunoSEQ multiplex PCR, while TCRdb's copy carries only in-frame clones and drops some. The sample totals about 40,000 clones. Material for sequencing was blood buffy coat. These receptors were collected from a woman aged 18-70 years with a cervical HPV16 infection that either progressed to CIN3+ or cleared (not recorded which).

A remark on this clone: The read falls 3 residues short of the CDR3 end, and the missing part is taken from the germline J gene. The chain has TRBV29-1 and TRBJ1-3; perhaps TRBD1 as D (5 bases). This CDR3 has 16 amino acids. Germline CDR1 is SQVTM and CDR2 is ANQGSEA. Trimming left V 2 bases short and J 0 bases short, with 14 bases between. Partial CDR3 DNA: TGCAGCGTTGAATGGGGGGAGAGGATCTCTGGAAACACC. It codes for CSVEWGERISGNT. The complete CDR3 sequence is CSVEWGERISGNTIYF.

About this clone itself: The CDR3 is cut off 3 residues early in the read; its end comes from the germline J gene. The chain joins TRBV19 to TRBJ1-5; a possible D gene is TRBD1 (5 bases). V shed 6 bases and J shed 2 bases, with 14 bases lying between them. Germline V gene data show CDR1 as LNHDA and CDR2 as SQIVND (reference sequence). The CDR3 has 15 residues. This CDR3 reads CASRRQPRGNQPQHF. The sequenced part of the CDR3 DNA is TGTGCCAGTAGGAGACAGCCCCGGGGCAATCAGCCC.

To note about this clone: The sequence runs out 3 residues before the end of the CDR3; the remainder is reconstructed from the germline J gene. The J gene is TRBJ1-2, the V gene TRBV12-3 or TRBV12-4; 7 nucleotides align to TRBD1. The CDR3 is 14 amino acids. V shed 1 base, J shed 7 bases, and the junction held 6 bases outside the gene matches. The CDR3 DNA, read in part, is TGTGCCAGCAGTTTAGGGGGGACAGTCGGTGGC. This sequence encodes CASSLGGTVGG. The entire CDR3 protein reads CASSLGGTVGGYTF.

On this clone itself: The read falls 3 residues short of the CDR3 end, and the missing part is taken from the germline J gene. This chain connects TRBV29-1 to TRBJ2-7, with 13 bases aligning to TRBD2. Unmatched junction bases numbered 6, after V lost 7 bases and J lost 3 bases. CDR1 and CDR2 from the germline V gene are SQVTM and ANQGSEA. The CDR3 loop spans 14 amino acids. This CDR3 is CSGEGLAGSYEQYF. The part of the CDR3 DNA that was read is TGCAGCGGAGAGGGACTAGCGGGGAGCTACGAG.

The DNA read from the CDR3 is TGTGCCGGTAGTCGACCGGGACAGGGGGCGTCCTACAATGAG. Encoded protein: CAGSRPGQGASYNE. The CDR3 in full is CAGSRPGQGASYNEQFF. This chain connects TRBV6-8 to TRBJ2-1, with 12 nucleotides matching TRBD1. The read finishes 3 residues shy of the CDR3 end, and the germline J gene is used to complete it. V lost 11 bases to trimming and J lost 1 base; unmatched junction nucleotides: 12. This CDR3 has 17 residues. Per the germline V gene, CDR1 is MNHGY and CDR2 is SAAAGT.

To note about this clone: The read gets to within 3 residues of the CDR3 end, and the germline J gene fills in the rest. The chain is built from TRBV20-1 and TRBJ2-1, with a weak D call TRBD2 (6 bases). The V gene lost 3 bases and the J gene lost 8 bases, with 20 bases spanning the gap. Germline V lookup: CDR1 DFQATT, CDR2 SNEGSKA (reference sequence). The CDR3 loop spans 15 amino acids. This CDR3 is CSARRLRTSFHEQFF. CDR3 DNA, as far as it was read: TGCAGTGCTAGGCGACTACGTACTAGCTTCCATGAG.

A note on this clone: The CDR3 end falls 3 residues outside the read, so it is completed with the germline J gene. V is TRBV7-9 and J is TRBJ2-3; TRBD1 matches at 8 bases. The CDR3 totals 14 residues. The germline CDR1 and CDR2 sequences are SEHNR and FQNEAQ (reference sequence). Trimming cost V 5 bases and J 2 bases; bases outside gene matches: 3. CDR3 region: CASSRTGNTDTQYF. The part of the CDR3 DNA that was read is TGTGCCAGCAGCCGGACAGGGAACACAGATACG.

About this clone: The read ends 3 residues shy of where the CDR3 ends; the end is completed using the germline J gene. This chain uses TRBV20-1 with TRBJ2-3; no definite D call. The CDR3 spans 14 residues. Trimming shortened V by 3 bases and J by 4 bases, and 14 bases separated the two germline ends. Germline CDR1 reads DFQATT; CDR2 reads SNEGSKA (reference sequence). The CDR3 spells CSASGRPGADTQYF. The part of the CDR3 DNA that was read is TGCAGTGCTAGTGGGCGTCCTGGCGCAGATACG.

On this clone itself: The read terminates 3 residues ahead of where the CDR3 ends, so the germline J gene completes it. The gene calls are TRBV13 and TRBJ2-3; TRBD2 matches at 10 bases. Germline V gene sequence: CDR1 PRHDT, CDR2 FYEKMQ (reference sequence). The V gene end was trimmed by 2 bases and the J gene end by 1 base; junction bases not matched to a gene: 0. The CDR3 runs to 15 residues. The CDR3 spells CASSLLAGGTDTQYF. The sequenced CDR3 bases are TGTGCCAGCAGCTTACTAGCGGGGGGCACAGATACG. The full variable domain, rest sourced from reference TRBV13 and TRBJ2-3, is AAGVIQSPRHLIKEKRETATLKCYPIPRHDTVYWYQQGPGQDPQFLISFYEKMQSDKGSIPDRFSAQQFSDYHSELNMSSLELGDSALYFCASSLLAGGTDTQYFGPGTRLTVL.